This T cell receptor (beta chain) was identified during a study of blood T cells in healthy people across ages. CDR1 KGHDR and CDR2 SFDVKD come from the germline V gene. The CDR3 spans 15 residues. Comment on this clonotype: Mismatch with germline at one junction end may stem from a read error.

Together with a sample-barcoded 5' primer, a J-beta primer mix was included in a second PCR lasting about 7 to 11 cycles. TCRdb itself ran the 5' RACE reads through MiXCR, one entry per CDR3 protein. Among 450,000 to 600,000 distinct CDR3 sequences, about 27% were seen once, and the ten largest hold 3.6%. The same data also contributed to another study, on T cells of mothers and their children.

The rearrangement uses TRBV24-1 and TRBJ1-6; 10 nucleotides agree with TRBD1. The origin of this receptor is a boy younger than 10 in good health. The specimen was blood. CDR3 residues: CALLGDRGHNSPLHF. The DNA for the CDR3 is TGTGCCCTCCTGGGGGACAGGGGACATAATTCCCCCCTCCACTTT.